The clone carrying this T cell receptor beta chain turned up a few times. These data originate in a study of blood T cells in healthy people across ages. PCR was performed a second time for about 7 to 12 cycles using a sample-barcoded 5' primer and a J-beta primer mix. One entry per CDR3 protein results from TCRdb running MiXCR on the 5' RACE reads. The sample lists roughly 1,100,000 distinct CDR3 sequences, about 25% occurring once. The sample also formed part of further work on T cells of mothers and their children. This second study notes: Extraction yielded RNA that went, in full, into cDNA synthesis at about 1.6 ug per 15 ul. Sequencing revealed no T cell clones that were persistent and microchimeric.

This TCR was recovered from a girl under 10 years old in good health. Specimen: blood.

CDR3 coding DNA: TGTGCCAGCAGCCCCCTCAGCGAGGTGTCTGAAAAACTGTTTTTT. Protein sequence: CASSPLSEVSEKLFF. The chain carries TRBV7-9 and TRBJ1-4; D ambiguous. The germline V gene encodes CDR1 SEHNR and CDR2 FQNEAQ (reference sequence). The CDR3 extends over 15 amino acids. The V end lost 5 bases, the J end lost 7 bases, and 17 bases lay between the germline ends.